A selection of T cell receptor beta chains follows, all from one sample in a study of Ad26.COV2.S vaccination and SARS-CoV-2 variants. Only in-frame clones appear in the TCRdb table, and some are missing; sequencing was by immunoSEQ multiplex PCR. The data contain roughly 240,000 clones, approximately 88% of them singletons. The starting material was peripheral blood, obtained in a trial of Ad26.COV2.S vaccine versus placebo. Receptors were obtained from a person between 18 and 65 years old who received the Ad26.COV2.S COVID-19 vaccine or a placebo. Each CDR3 is given without its conserved first and last residue. Not every row has a clone size; where given, it reads once, few, many or a size class.

>TRBV7-6|TRBJ2-5|-
ASSLEDRPQETQY
>TRBV2|TRBJ1-5|-
ASRGGEGVRNQPQH
>TRBV7-2|TRBJ2-7|-
ASSYSGGLTYEQY
>TRBV29-1|TRBJ2-1|-
SAGQGTNEQF
>TRBV28|TRBJ1-2|-
ASSGQGAGDYGYT
>TRBV19|TRBJ1-6|-
ASSIGRGGSPLH
>TRBV5-1|TRBJ2-1|-
ASSPGAGTPSYNEQF
>TRBV6-5|TRBJ2-4|-
ASDDRDIQY
>TRBV10-2|TRBJ2-2|-
ASTRQDGELF
>TRBV3-1/TRBV3-2|TRBJ2-4|-
ASSQDLRGRAKNIQY
>TRBV7-9|TRBJ2-7|few
ASSNPSGRAPEQY
>TRBV19|TRBJ2-3|-
ASSIKPPGGTGADTQY
>TRBV7-6|TRBJ1-5|-
ASSLAGGANQPQH
>TRBV5-1|TRBJ2-7|few
ASSSATGGEQY
>TRBV28|TRBJ1-3|-
ASSPPRQSGNTIY
>TRBV5-6|TRBJ2-6|once
ASSLSGTSGANVLT
>TRBV5-1|TRBJ2-2|-
ASSLEVTANTGELF
>TRBV7-6|TRBJ1-4|-
ASSLGSREKLF
>TRBV27|TRBJ1-5|-
ASRSSVYSNQPQH
>TRBV4-1|TRBJ1-6|-
ASSQLSGTTNSPLH
>TRBV19|TRBJ1-2|few
ASSMAGEHGYT
>TRBV7-2|TRBJ2-7|-
ASSLEVRDYEQY
>TRBV20-1|TRBJ1-1|-
SASRTNTEAF
>TRBV24-1|TRBJ1-2|-
ATSDLAGDYGYT
>TRBV29-1|TRBJ2-5|-
SAASETQY
>TRBV6-5|TRBJ2-5|-
ASRITGSETQY
>TRBV30|TRBJ1-1|-
AERQRTPTEAF
>TRBV11-3|TRBJ2-1|-
ASSTDRYNEQF
>TRBV5-1|TRBJ2-2|-
ASSGTYRPTGELF